These 5 T cell receptor beta chains share one sample of origin, sequenced in a study of OX40 agonist ivuxolimab in advanced cancers. Produced via immunoSEQ multiplex PCR; TCRdb's table is partial and in-frame only. The sample shows tens of thousands of clones, approximately 94% of them seen only once. The starting material was CD4+ or CD8+ T cells sorted from blood, obtained in a trial of the OX40 agonist ivuxolimab. The receptors come from an adult with an advanced solid tumor such as melanoma, head and neck, liver or kidney cancer.

The chain uses TRBV7-9 and TRBJ2-5; D tentatively fits TRBD1 or TRBD2 (5 bases each). In germline, CDR1 is SEHNR, CDR2 FQNEAQ (reference sequence). Trimming shortened V by 5 bases and J by 4 bases, and 17 bases separated the two germline ends. The CDR3 length is 15 residues. The CDR3 bases are TGTGCCAGCAGCCCTCAAGGGACCCCCCGAGAGACCCAGTACTTC. It encodes CASSPQGTPRETQYF.

This rearrangement joins TRBV11-2 to TRBJ1-2; D is perhaps TRBD1 (5 bases). The CDR3 extends over 15 amino acids. V gave up 6 bases and J gave up 1 base, with 15 bases separating them. CDR1 SGHAT and CDR2 FQNNGV come from the germline V gene. In nucleotides, the CDR3 is TGTGCCAGCAGTCCCGACAGTCTCTATAACTATGGCTACACCTTC. Amino acids: CASSPDSLYNYGYTF.

This chain connects TRBV5-1 to TRBJ2-7; TRBD2 matches at 7 bases. The CDR3 loop spans 16 amino acids. The germline V gene has CDR1 SGHRS and CDR2 YFSETQ. V lost 1 base and J lost 4; bases outside the gene matches: 11. CDR3 coding DNA: TGCGCCAGCAGCTTGTTATCGGGGCTAGCGGCGTACGAGCAGTACTTC. It is translated as CASSLLSGLAAYEQYF.

This clone has only one observation. The rearrangement joins TRBV5-1 to TRBJ1-2; the D gene is possibly TRBD1 (5 bases). The V gene lost 1 base and the J gene lost 6 bases, with 16 bases spanning the gap. In germline, CDR1 is SGHRS, CDR2 YFSETQ. The CDR3 has 15 residues. The CDR3 here is CASSLSGGIANGYTF. For the CDR3, the DNA is TGCGCCAGCAGCTTGAGCGGGGGAATAGCGAATGGCTACACCTTC.

This clone has only a few counts. This chain uses TRBV19 with TRBJ1-1, with no clear D. This CDR3 spans 14 amino acids. Germline assignment: CDR1 LNHDA and CDR2 SQIVND (reference sequence). Trimming shortened V by 1 base and J by 0 bases, and 6 bases separated the two germline ends. Here the CDR3 reads CASSIGRLNTEAFF. As DNA, the CDR3 is TGTGCCAGTAGTATAGGCAGGTTGAACACTGAAGCTTTCTTT.